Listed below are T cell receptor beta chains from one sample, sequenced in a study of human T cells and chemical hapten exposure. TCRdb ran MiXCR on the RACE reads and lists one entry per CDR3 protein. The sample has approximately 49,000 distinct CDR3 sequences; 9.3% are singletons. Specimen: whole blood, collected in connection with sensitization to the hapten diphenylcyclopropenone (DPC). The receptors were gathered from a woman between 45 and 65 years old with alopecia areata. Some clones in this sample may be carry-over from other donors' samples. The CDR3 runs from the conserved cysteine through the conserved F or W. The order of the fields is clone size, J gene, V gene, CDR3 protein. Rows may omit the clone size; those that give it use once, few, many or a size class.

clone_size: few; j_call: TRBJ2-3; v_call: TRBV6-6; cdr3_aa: CASRPDTDTQYF
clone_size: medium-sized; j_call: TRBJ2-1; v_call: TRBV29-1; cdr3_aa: CSVGEGFGEQFF
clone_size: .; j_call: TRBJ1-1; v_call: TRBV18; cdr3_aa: CASSPYSLGEAFF
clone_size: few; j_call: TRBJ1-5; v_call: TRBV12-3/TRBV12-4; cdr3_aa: CASSPLNQPQHF
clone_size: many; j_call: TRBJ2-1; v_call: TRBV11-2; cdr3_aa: CASSIRTGNDEQFF
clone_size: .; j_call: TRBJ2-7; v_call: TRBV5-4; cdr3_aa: CASSKDFSSSYEQYF
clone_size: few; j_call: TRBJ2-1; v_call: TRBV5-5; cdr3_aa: CASSLQFDSEQFF
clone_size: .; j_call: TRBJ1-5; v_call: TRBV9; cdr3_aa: CASSVDSPSNQPQHF
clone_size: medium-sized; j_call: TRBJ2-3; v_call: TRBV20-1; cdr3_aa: CSARVAGGPSTDTQYF
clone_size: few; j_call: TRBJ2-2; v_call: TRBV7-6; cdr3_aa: CASSLVQGANTGELFF
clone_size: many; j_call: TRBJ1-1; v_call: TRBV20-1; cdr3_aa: CSARDLSEDEAFF
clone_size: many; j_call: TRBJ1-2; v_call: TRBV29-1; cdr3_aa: CSVVLSGGYGYTF
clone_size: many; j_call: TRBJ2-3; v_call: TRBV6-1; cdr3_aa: CASSLVMDTQYF
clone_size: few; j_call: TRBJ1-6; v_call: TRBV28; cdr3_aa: CASTGTGSPLHF
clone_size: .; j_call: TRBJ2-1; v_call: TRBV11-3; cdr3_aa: CASSLDSEGEQFF
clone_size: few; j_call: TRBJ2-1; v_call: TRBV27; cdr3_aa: CASSRQTSGRGNEQFF
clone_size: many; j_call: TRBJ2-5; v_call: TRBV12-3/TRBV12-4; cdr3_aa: CASSSFDRRSQETQYF
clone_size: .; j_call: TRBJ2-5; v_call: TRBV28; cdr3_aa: CASRSADAETQYF
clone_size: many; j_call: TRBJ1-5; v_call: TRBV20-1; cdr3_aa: CSARGARGTNQPQHF
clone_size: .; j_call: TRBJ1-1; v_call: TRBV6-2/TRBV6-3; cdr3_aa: CASSYVGITEAFF
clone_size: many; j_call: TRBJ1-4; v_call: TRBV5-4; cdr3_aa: CASSQEATNEKLFF
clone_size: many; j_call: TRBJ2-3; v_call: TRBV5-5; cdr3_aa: CASSDSGDTQYF
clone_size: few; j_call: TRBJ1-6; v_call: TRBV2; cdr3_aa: CASSEFVGNSPLHF
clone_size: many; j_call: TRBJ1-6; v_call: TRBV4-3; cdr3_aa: CASSQDLGTGTLGLSPLHF
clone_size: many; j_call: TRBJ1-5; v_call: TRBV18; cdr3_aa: CASSRDGGRGNQPQHF
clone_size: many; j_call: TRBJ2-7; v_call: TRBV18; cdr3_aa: CASSPGTGGDEQYF
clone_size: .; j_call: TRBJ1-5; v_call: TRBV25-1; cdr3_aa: CASSSMGGGQPQHF
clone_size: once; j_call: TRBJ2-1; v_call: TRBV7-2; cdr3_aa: CASKINNEQFF
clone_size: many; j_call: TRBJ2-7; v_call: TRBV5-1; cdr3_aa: CASTLGQGMYEQYF
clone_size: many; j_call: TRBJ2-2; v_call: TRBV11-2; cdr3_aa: CASSLDGSAGELFF
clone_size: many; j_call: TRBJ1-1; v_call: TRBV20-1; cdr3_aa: CSASRQLNTEAFF
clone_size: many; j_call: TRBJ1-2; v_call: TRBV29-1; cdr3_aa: CSSRDRGQLSDGYTF
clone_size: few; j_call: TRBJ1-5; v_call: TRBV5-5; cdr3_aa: CASSLLAGYSNQPQHF
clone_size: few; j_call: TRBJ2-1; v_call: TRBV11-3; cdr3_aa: CASSLRTSGSEQFF
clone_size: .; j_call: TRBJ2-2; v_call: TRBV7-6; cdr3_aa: CVSSPRDRVDGELFF
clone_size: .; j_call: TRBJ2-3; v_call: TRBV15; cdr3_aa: CATSRDLADTQYF
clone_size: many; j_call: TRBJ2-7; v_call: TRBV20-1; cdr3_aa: CSARVRDSDYEQYF
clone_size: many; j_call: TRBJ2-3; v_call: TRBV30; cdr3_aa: CAWSLATDTQYF
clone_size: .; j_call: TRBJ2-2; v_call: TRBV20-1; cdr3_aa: CSAAQGNTGELFF
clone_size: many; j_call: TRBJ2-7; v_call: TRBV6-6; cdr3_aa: CASSYQLLGQASYEQYF
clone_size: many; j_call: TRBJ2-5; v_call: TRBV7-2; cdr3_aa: CASSLDLAQETQYF
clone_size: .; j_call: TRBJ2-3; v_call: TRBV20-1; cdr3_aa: CSASMASGLMDTQYF
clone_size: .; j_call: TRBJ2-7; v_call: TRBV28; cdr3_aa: CASSLSRYEQYF
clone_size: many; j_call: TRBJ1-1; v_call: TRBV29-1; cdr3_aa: CSVHTMNTEAFF
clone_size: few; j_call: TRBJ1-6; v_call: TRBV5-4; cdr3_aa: CASSLAEGAGSPLHF
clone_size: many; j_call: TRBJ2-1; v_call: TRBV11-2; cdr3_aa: CASSWRESTYNEQFF
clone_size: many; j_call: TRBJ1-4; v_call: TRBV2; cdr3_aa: CASSERSATNEKLFF
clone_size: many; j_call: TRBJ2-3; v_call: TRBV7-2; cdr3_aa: CASRATGVDTQYF
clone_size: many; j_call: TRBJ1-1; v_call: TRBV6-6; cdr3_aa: CGSGTEAFF
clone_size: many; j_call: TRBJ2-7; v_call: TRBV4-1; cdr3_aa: CASSQALRNYEQYF
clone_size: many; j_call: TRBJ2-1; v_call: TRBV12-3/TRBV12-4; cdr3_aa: CASRLGTGGNEQFF
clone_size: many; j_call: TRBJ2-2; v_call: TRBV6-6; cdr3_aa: CASSPGGLNTGELFF